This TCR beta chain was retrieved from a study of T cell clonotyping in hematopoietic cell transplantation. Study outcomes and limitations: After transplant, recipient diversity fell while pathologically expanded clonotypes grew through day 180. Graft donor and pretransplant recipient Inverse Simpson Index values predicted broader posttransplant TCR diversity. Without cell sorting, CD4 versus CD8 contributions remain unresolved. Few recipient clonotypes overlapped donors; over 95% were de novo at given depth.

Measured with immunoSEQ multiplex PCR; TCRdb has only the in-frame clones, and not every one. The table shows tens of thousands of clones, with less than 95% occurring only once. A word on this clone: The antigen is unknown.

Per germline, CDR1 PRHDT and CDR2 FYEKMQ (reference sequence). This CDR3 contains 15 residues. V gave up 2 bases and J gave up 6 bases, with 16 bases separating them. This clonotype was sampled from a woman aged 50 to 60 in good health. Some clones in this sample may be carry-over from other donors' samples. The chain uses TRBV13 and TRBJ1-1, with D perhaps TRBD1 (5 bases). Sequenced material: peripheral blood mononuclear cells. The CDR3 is CASSLSRGEQAEAFF. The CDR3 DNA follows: TGTGCCAGCAGCTTAAGTAGGGGCGAACAAGCTGAAGCTTTCTTT.